These 15 T cell receptor beta chains share one sample of origin, sequenced in a study of T cell repertoires in cytomegalovirus infection. No antigens are known for them. TCRdb independently ran MiXCR on the reads; one entry per CDR3 protein. The profile shows more than 65,000 distinct CDR3 sequences, about half of them singletons. The sequencing here drew on CD8+ T cells from cultured PBMCs, taken from culture after CMV antigen stimulation. The receptors come from a human donor in good health (CMV status not recorded). Some clones in this sample may be carry-over from other donors' samples.

This chain links TRBV6-5 with TRBJ1-2, with TRBD1 as a possible D gene (5 bases). V lost 10 bases and J lost 2, with 17 bases in between. The germline gives CDR1 MNHEY, CDR2 SVGAGI. CDR3 length: 14 residues. The CDR3 reads CATSVFGANYGYTF. The CDR3 nucleotides are TGTGCCACCTCCGTTTTTGGGGCGAACTATGGCTACACCTTC.

Worth noting for this clonotype: This CDR3 is missing its conserved last phenylalanine or tryptophan, likely due to a read error. The chain recombines TRBV6-5 with TRBJ2-5; D not resolved. There are 15 residues in the CDR3. CDR1 and CDR2 (germline): MNHEY, SVGAGI. Trimming pared 8 bases from V and 2 bases from J, leaving 18 bases between. DNA of the CDR3: TGTGCCAGCGGAACCCGCGAAATGGGGCAAGAGACCCAGTACTTA. It specifies CASGTREMGQETQYL.

The chain links TRBV12-3 or TRBV12-4 to TRBJ1-2; 7 bases line up with TRBD1. The CDR3 has 14 amino acids. J was trimmed by 3 bases and V by 8 bases; bases with no gene match: 9. CDR3 DNA: TGTGCCAGCCGGCAGGGGGGACAGTACTATGGCTACACCTTC. It is translated as CASRQGGQYYGYTF.

The chain joins TRBV7-3 to TRBJ2-1, with TRBD2 matching 8 bases. This CDR3 region has 16 residues. Germline loops: CDR1 SGHTA, CDR2 FQGTGA. The V gene end was trimmed by 2 bases and the J gene end by 2 bases; junction bases not matched to a gene: 5. DNA of the CDR3: TGTGCCAGCAGCTTATATACGGGGGGGCCCTACAATGAGCAGTTCTTC. This codes for CASSLYTGGPYNEQFF.

The rearrangement links TRBV14 to TRBJ1-1, with TRBD1 matching over 11 bases. Germline V gives CDR1 SGHDN, CDR2 FVKESK. There are 17 residues in the CDR3. J was trimmed by 1 base and V by 2 bases; bases with no gene match: 6. The CDR3 DNA follows: TGTGCCAGCAGCCAACGAGGACAGGGGGCCAAGAACACTGAAGCTTTCTTT. Translating gives CASSQRGQGAKNTEAFF. The full variable domain, with the rest looked up from reference TRBV14 and TRBJ1-1, is EAGVTQFPSHSVIEKGQTVTLRCDPISGHDNLYWYRRVMGKEIKFLLHFVKESKQDESGMPNNRFLAERTGGTYSTLKVQPAELEDSGVYFCASSQRGQGAKNTEAFFGQGTRLTVV.

This rearrangement joins TRBV9 to TRBJ2-6; 10 bases agree with TRBD1. Unmatched junction bases numbered 12, after V lost 0 bases and J lost 0 bases. Looked up from germline, CDR1 is SGDLS and CDR2 is YYNGEE. This CDR3 has 21 residues. The CDR3 spells CASSVDYMGTGAFSGANVLTF. As DNA, the CDR3 is TGTGCCAGCAGCGTAGATTACATGGGGACAGGGGCTTTCTCTGGGGCCAACGTCCTGACTTTC.

The chain recombines TRBV6-2 or TRBV6-3 with TRBJ1-1; D possibly corresponds to TRBD1 (5 bases). V lost 5 bases to trimming and J lost 0 bases, with 25 bases between them. Germline V gene sequence: CDR1 MNHEY, CDR2 SVGEGT. The CDR3 extends over 19 amino acids. CDR3 DNA sequence: TGTGCCAGCAGTCGCGACCCCCGACAGTGGCCCCTAATGAACACTGAAGCTTTCTTT. Translating it yields CASSRDPRQWPLMNTEAFF.

The chain carries TRBV27 and TRBJ2-1, with D uncertain. Trimming removed 8 bases from V and 3 bases from J, with 14 bases in between. In germline, CDR1 is MNHEY, CDR2 SMNVEV (reference sequence). The CDR3 runs to 14 residues. This CDR3 is CASGSLANYNEQFF. CDR3 nucleotides: TGTGCCAGCGGCTCCTTGGCAAACTACAATGAGCAGTTCTTC.

V and J are TRBV27 and TRBJ1-2; D unclear. This CDR3 has 12 amino acids. CDR1 is MNHEY and CDR2 is SMNVEV in the germline V gene (reference sequence). The V end lost 6 bases, the J end lost 6 bases, and 11 bases lay between the germline ends. The CDR3 protein is CASSDKTHGYTF. Here the CDR3 DNA reads TGTGCCAGCAGCGACAAGACCCATGGCTACACCTTC.

This clonotype has only a few counts. This chain connects TRBV20-1 to TRBJ2-7; D perhaps matches TRBD2 (5 bases). Per germline, CDR1 DFQATT and CDR2 SNEGSKA (reference sequence). Between the trimmed V and J ends, which lost 1 base and 5 bases, there was a span of 9 bases. The CDR3 is 12 amino acids. The CDR3 reads CSARGERHEQYF. The CDR3 bases are TGCAGTGCTAGAGGGGAGCGGCACGAGCAGTACTTC.

CDR3 amino acids: CASMSGPWGTEAFF. The CDR3 DNA is TGCGCCAGCATGTCGGGCCCTTGGGGCACTGAAGCTTTCTTT. The J gene is TRBJ1-1, the V gene TRBV10-2, with D uncertain. The CDR3 runs 14 residues. Between the trimmed V and J ends, which lost 7 bases and 4 bases, there was a span of 16 bases. Germline CDR1 and CDR2: WSHSY and SAAADI.

In its sample, this clonotype was seen once. The chain joins TRBV2 to TRBJ2-5; D may match TRBD1 or TRBD2 (6 bases each). CDR3 length: 13 amino acids. CDR1 SNHLY and CDR2 FYNNEI come from the germline V gene. Trimming shortened V by 4 bases and J by 5 bases, and 11 bases separated the two germline ends. Here the CDR3 DNA reads TGTGCCAGCAGTGCGGGGGCGCGGGAGACCCAGTACTTC. Encoded protein: CASSAGARETQYF.

This clonotype was seen a single time. V gene TRBV7-4 combines with J gene TRBJ2-5; D is unresolved. Germline lookup yields CDR1 SGHVT and CDR2 SQSDAQ. V lost 1 base and J 5 bases, leaving 8 bases between the germline ends. The length of the CDR3 is 13 residues. CDR3: CASSLGARETQYF. For the CDR3, the DNA is TGTGCCAGCAGCTTAGGAGCAAGGGAGACCCAGTACTTC.

This chain joins TRBV28 and TRBJ2-5; 12 nucleotides match TRBD2. The CDR3 spans 16 residues. V shed 7 bases, J shed 5 bases, and the junction held 11 bases outside the gene matches. Looked up from germline, CDR1 is MDHEN and CDR2 is SYDVKM. CDR3 DNA: TGTGCCAGCAATAGTGCTAGCGGGAGGGTATATGAGACCCAGTACTTC. The encoded protein is CASNSASGRVYETQYF.

In its sample, this clonotype was seen a few times. The chain couples TRBV7-2 to TRBJ1-2; 7 bases line up with TRBD1. The V gene's germline CDR1 is SGHTA and CDR2 FQGNSA. The CDR3 is made up of 15 amino acids. Germline trimming cut 1 base from V and 0 bases from J; bases unmatched to any gene: 2. The CDR3 region is CASSLVGQPNYGYTF. The CDR3 nucleotides read TGTGCCAGCAGCTTAGTGGGACAGCCTAACTATGGCTACACCTTC.